The 14 T cell receptor beta chains below all came from one sample that was sequenced in a study of T cells in Graves' hyperthyroidism and ophthalmopathy. The CDR3 regions of TCR beta were amplified from RNA transcripts. TCR CDR3 regions were first amplified by RT-PCR with HTBI primers. TCRdb analysed the multiplex PCR reads with MiXCR anew, one entry per CDR3 protein. The profile covers 650,000 to 850,000 distinct CDR3 sequences, with over 15% appearing a single time and over 15% taken by the ten largest. Sequencing was performed on blood. These TCRs come from a woman aged 45-60 years with Graves' hyperthyroidism that later progressed to Graves' ophthalmopathy.

The table lists this clonotype with many counts. The chain carries TRBV5-1 and TRBJ2-3; 7 bases line up with TRBD2. CDR1 SGHRS and CDR2 YFSETQ come from the germline V gene. The CDR3 loop spans 16 amino acids. Trimming removed 4 bases from V and 0 bases from J; junction bases left unmatched: 8. CDR3 DNA: TGCGCCAGCAGCCGGGGGAGGGTAATTAGCACAGATACGCAGTATTTT. Translating gives CASSRGRVISTDTQYF.

In this sample, this clonotype turned up a few times. The genes are TRBV7-9 and TRBJ2-1, with D possibly TRBD1 on 5 matching bases. Germline lookup yields CDR1 SEHNR and CDR2 FQNEAQ (reference sequence). The ends were cut back, 2 bases at V and 9 bases at J, with 8 bases in the middle. CDR3 length equals 12 residues. CDR3 in amino acids: CASSLLGAEQFF. In nucleotides, the CDR3 is TGTGCCAGCAGCTTATTAGGGGCTGAGCAGTTCTTC.

This clonotype has just a few counts. This rearrangement joins TRBV7-3 to TRBJ2-5; 11 positions agree with TRBD2. This CDR3 has 16 amino acids. The V and J ends lost 2 bases and 4 bases, in that order; junction bases with no gene match: 6. Germline CDR1 reads SGHTA; CDR2 reads FQGTGA. The CDR3 loop reads CASSLYGSGGAETQYF. The CDR3 DNA follows: TGTGCCAGCAGCTTATACGGTAGCGGGGGGGCAGAGACCCAGTACTTC.

This clonotype occurred many times. The chain has TRBV12-3 or TRBV12-4 and TRBJ1-2, with TRBD1 matching 8 bases. The CDR3 length is 15 residues. Trimming took 5 bases from V and 5 from J; bases not matched to a gene: 10. The CDR3 nucleotides read TGTGCCAGCAGTCCGGGACAGGCCTCGATTTATGGCTACACCTTC. Amino acid sequence: CASSPGQASIYGYTF.

Many counts were recorded for this clonotype. The chain recombines TRBV3-1 with TRBJ1-1; 10 nucleotides agree with TRBD1. J was trimmed by 5 bases and V by 2 bases; bases with no gene match: 2. CDR1 and CDR2 (germline): LGHDT, YNNKEL (reference sequence). The CDR3 consists of 14 residues. The CDR3 DNA follows: TGTGCCAGCAGCCAACCGGACAGGGGGACTGAAGCTTTCTTT. It yields the protein CASSQPDRGTEAFF.

There are many counts of this clonotype. The genes are TRBV12-3 or TRBV12-4 and TRBJ1-2, with D possibly being TRBD1 (5 bases). With 8 bases removed from V and 7 bases from J, the gap between germline ends came to 17 bases. CDR3 length: 13 amino acids. The CDR3 loop reads CASGDPGYFGYTF. DNA for the CDR3: TGTGCCAGCGGAGACCCAGGGTACTTTGGCTACACCTTC.

This clonotype appeared a few times. The V and J genes are TRBV4-1 and TRBJ2-3; 10 nucleotides align to TRBD2. This CDR3 comprises 18 residues. The V gene's germline CDR1 is MGHRA and CDR2 YSYEKL. Trimming took 4 bases from V and 4 from J; bases not matched to a gene: 14. In DNA form, the CDR3 reads TGCGCCAGCAGCCGCGTCCCGTTAGCGGGGGGCATCGCAGATACGCAGTATTTT. Protein product: CASSRVPLAGGIADTQYF.

Many counts were recorded for this clonotype. This chain links TRBV20-1 with TRBJ2-7; 8 positions agree with TRBD2. Germline CDR1 reads DFQATT; CDR2 reads SNEGSKA (reference sequence). Unmatched junction bases numbered 13, after V lost 5 bases and J lost 4 bases. This CDR3 has 15 amino acids. The CDR3 bases are TGCAGTGCTGAAACCTTAGCGGGGAAGGATTACGAGCAGTACTTC. Encoded protein: CSAETLAGKDYEQYF.

For this clonotype: A read error may account for a junction end that differs from germline. The V call is TRBV7-9, the J call TRBJ2-7; D may match TRBD1 or TRBD2 (6 bases each). Per the germline V gene, CDR1 is SEHNR and CDR2 is FQNEAQ (reference sequence). The CDR3 contains 14 residues. The CDR3 DNA sequence: TGTGCCAGCACCCTCAAGGGGGGAACCTACGAGCAGTGCTTC. It encodes CASTLKGGTYEQCF.

This clonotype was recorded many times. The genes are TRBV6-2 or TRBV6-3 and TRBJ2-3; no clear D. Germline-derived CDR1 and CDR2 are MNHEY and SVGEGT. CDR3 length: 14 residues. Deletions cut 0 bases from V and 4 bases from J, with 8 bases between. CDR3 region: CASSYSHTPDTQYF. In nucleotides, the CDR3 is TGTGCCAGCAGTTACTCGCACACACCAGATACGCAGTATTTT.

V usage is TRBV11-2 and J usage is TRBJ2-7; 7 bases line up with TRBD1. CDR3 size: 14 residues. Germline CDR1 reads SGHAT; CDR2 reads FQNNGV. V trimming: 4 bases; J trimming: 3 bases; junction bases outside the gene matches: 6. The CDR3 coding sequence is TGTGCCAGCAGCTCCATGACAGGGATCTACGAGCAGTACTTC. This sequence encodes CASSSMTGIYEQYF.

This clonotype was observed at least ten times. The gene calls are TRBV20-1 and TRBJ2-7, with 10 bases aligning to TRBD2. The CDR3 has 16 residues. The germline V gene has CDR1 DFQATT and CDR2 SNEGSKA (reference sequence). V lost 1 base to trimming and J lost 3 bases; unmatched junction nucleotides: 9. The CDR3, as DNA: TGCAGTGCTAGAGGGGCTAGCGGGGGACCCGGCTACGAGCAGTACTTC. Translation gives CSARGASGGPGYEQYF.

This clonotype was detected only a few times. The chain couples TRBV29-1 to TRBJ1-5, with 8 positions matching TRBD1. CDR1 and CDR2 (germline): SQVTM, ANQGSEA. V lost 4 bases to trimming and J lost 6 bases; unmatched junction nucleotides: 11. The CDR3 is made up of 15 amino acids. The DNA for the CDR3 is TGCAGCGTTGGCGAGACAGGGGCCTTGGGTCAGCCCCAGCATTTT. This codes for CSVGETGALGQPQHF.

V gene TRBV7-9 combines with J gene TRBJ1-2; the D is unclear. Trimming removed 1 base at V and 8 bases at J, with 8 bases between. CDR1 is SEHNR, CDR2 FQNEAQ, per germline (reference sequence). The CDR3 runs to 12 residues. For the CDR3, the DNA is TGTGCCAGCAGCTTAGAGAGAGCCGGCTACACCTTC. It specifies CASSLERAGYTF.